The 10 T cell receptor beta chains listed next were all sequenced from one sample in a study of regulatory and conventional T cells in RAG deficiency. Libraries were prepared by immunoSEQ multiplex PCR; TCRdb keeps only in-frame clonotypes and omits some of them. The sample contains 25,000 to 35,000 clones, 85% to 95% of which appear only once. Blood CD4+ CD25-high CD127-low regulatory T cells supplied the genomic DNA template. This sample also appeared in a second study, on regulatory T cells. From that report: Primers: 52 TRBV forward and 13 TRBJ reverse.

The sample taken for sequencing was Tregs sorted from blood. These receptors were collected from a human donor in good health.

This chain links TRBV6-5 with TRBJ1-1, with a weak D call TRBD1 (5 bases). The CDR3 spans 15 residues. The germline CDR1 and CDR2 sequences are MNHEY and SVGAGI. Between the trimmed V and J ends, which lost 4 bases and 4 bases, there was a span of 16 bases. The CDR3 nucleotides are TGTGCCAGCAGTTCTCCGGGGGAGGGCCCCACTGAAGCTTTCTTT. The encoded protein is CASSSPGEGPTEAFF.

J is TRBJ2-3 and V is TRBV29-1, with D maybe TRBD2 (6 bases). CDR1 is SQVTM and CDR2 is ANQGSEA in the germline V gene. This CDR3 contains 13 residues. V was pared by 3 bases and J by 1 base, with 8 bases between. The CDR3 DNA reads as TGCAGCGTTGACGGGGAGGGCACAGATACGCAGTATTTT. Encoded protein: CSVDGEGTDTQYF.

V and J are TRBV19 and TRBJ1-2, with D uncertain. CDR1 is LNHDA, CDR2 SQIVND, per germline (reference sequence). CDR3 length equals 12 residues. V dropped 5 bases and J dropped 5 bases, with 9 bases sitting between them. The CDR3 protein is CASSLPGYGYTF. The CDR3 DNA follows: TGTGCCAGTAGTCTCCCGGGTTATGGCTACACCTTC.

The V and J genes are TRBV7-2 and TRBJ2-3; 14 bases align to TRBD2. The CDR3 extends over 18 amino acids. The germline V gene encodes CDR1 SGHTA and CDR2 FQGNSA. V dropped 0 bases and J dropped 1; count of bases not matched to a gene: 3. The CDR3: CASSLARLAGGGTDTQYF. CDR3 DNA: TGTGCCAGCAGCTTAGCGAGACTAGCGGGGGGGGGCACAGATACGCAGTATTTT.

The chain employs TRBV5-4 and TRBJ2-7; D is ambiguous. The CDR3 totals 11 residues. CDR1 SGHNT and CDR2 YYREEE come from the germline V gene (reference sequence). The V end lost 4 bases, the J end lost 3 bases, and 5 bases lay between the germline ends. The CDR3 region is CASSADYEQYF. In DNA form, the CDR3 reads TGTGCCAGCAGCGCCGACTACGAGCAGTACTTC. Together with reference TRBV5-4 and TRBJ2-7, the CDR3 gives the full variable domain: ETGVTQSPTHLIKTRGQQVTLRCSSQSGHNTVSWYQQALGQGPQFIFQYYREEENGRGNFPPRFSGLQFPNYSSELNVNALELDDSALYLCASSADYEQYFGPGTRLTVT.

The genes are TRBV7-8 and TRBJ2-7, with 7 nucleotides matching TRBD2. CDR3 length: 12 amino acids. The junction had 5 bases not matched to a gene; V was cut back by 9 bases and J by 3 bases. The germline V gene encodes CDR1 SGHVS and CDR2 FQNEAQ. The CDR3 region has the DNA TGTGCCAGTCGACTAGCCGGCTACGAGCAGTACTTC. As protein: CASRLAGYEQYF. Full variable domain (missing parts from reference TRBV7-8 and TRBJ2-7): GAGVSQSPRYKVAKRGQDVALRCDPISGHVSLFWYQQALGQGPEFLTYFQNEAQLDKSGLPSDRFFAERPEGSVSTLKIQRTQQEDSAVYLCASRLAGYEQYFGPGTRLTVT.

CDR3 coding DNA: TGTGCGAGCCAAGACAATGAGCAGTTCTTC. Its protein is CASQDNEQFF. The chain has TRBV6-1 and TRBJ2-1; the D is unclear. The CDR3 contains 10 residues. Germline V lookup: CDR1 MNHNS, CDR2 SASEGT.

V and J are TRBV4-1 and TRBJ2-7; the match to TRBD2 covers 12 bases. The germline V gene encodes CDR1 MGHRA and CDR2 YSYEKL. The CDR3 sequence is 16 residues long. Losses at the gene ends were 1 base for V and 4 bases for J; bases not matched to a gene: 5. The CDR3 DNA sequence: TGCGCCAGCAGCCAAGGAAGGACTAGCGGGGATTACGAGCAGTACTTC. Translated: CASSQGRTSGDYEQYF.

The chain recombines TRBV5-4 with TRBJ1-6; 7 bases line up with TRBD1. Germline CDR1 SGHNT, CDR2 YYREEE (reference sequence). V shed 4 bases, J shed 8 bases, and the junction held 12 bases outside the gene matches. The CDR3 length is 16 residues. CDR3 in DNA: TGTGCCAGCAGCCAAGATTTCAGGGGGAGGGATTCACCCCTCCACTTT. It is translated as CASSQDFRGRDSPLHF. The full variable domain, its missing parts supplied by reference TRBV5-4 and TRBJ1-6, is ETGVTQSPTHLIKTRGQQVTLRCSSQSGHNTVSWYQQALGQGPQFIFQYYREEENGRGNFPPRFSGLQFPNYSSELNVNALELDDSALYLCASSQDFRGRDSPLHFGNGTRLTVT.

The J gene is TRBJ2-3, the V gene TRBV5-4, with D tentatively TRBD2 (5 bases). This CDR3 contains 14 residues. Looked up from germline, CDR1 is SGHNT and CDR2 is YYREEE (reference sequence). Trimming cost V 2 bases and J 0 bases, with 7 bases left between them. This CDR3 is CASSFGISTDTQYF. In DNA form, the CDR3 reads TGTGCCAGCAGCTTCGGGATTAGCACAGATACGCAGTATTTT. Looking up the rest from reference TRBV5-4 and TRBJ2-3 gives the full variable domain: ETGVTQSPTHLIKTRGQQVTLRCSSQSGHNTVSWYQQALGQGPQFIFQYYREEENGRGNFPPRFSGLQFPNYSSELNVNALELDDSALYLCASSFGISTDTQYFGPGTRLTVL.